One sample yielded the 32 T cell receptor beta chains listed below, sequenced in a study of CD8 T cells in ankylosing spondylitis. MiXCR, applied by TCRdb to the 5' RACE reads, yields one record per CDR3 protein. The sample gives roughly 68,000 distinct CDR3 sequences, 6.2% of which show up once; roughly 5% is in the top ten. What was sequenced was synovial fluid, either unsorted or a sorted T cell fraction (not recorded which). All receptors come from a male donor with ankylosing spondylitis.

This clonotype was observed at least ten times. V gene TRBV5-5 combines with J gene TRBJ2-5; 11 positions match TRBD1. V gave up 1 base and J gave up 5 bases; unmatched junction bases: 10. CDR1 is SGHKS and CDR2 is YYEKEE in the germline V gene (reference sequence). This CDR3 contains 17 residues. CDR3 bases: TGTGCCAGCAGCTTGATCCCAGGACAGGGGGCAATGGAGACCCAGTACTTC. The encoded protein is CASSLIPGQGAMETQYF. The variable domain in full, with the rest retrieved from reference TRBV5-5 and TRBJ2-5, is DAGVTQSPTHLIKTRGQQVTLRCSPISGHKSVSWYQQVLGQGPQFIFQYYEKEERGRGNFPDRFSARQFPNYSSELNVNALLLGDSALYLCASSLIPGQGAMETQYFGPGTRLLVL.

This chain links TRBV7-8 with TRBJ2-1, with 10 bases aligning to TRBD2. Germline CDR1 is SGHVS and CDR2 is FQNEAQ. Trimming removed 5 bases from V and 10 bases from J; junction bases left unmatched: 17. CDR3 length equals 17 residues. The CDR3 is CASSLNLAGARGAEQFF. The CDR3 region has the DNA TGTGCCAGCAGCCTCAATCTAGCGGGAGCGAGGGGGGCCGAGCAGTTCTTC. Full variable domain (outside the CDR3, taken from reference TRBV7-8 and TRBJ2-1): GAGVSQSPRYKVAKRGQDVALRCDPISGHVSLFWYQQALGQGPEFLTYFQNEAQLDKSGLPSDRFFAERPEGSVSTLKIQRTQQEDSAVYLCASSLNLAGARGAEQFFGPGTRLTVL.

This clonotype was counted ten times or more. This rearrangement joins TRBV20-1 to TRBJ1-5; D not resolved. The CDR3 is made up of 13 amino acids. Germline-derived CDR1 and CDR2 are DFQATT and SNEGSKA (reference sequence). V lost 1 base and J 2 bases, leaving 6 bases between the germline ends. The CDR3 sequence: CSARGEGNQPQHF. The CDR3 region has the DNA TGCAGTGCTAGAGGGGAGGGCAATCAGCCCCAGCATTTT.

This clonotype has a handful of counts. The chain carries TRBV7-3 and TRBJ2-6, with D hard to call. The CDR3 runs 16 residues. CDR1 is SGHTA, CDR2 FQGTGA, per germline. V shed 3 bases and J shed 0 bases, with 9 bases lying between them. The CDR3 region has the DNA TGTGCCAGCAGCTTTCGTACCGCCTCTGGGGCCAACGTCCTGACTTTC. Translation gives CASSFRTASGANVLTF.

This clonotype showed up just a few times. The rearrangement uses TRBV20-1 and TRBJ2-7; TRBD1 matches 10 bases. The CDR3 runs to 14 residues. J gave up 5 bases and V 3 bases, and 7 bases lay outside the gene matches. CDR1 is DFQATT, CDR2 SNEGSKA, per germline (reference sequence). The CDR3 here is CSASLGQGFHEQYF. Here the CDR3 DNA reads TGCAGTGCTAGCCTGGGACAGGGGTTCCACGAGCAGTACTTC.

Ten or more counts support this clonotype. This sequence joins TRBV7-2 and TRBJ1-5, with a possible D match to TRBD1 (5 bases). V shed 4 bases and J shed 4 bases, with 14 bases lying between them. The CDR3 is 15 residues long. The germline CDR1 and CDR2 sequences are SGHTA and FQGNSA. The CDR3 reads CASSSRGAANQPQHF. The CDR3 DNA reads as TGTGCCAGCAGCTCTCGCGGGGCCGCGAATCAGCCCCAGCATTTT.

The V call is TRBV5-1, the J call TRBJ2-5, with D possibly TRBD2 on 5 matching bases. The CDR3 totals 16 residues. Germline assignment: CDR1 SGHRS and CDR2 YFSETQ. V dropped 2 bases and J dropped 0 bases, with 14 bases sitting between them. DNA of the CDR3: TGCGCCAGCAGCTTCCTCCTCGGGGTGTACCAAGAGACCCAGTACTTC. Translated, it gives CASSFLLGVYQETQYF.

The chain employs TRBV29-1 and TRBJ1-2, with TRBD1 matching over 7 bases. The length of the CDR3 is 17 residues. Germline trimming cut 1 base from V and 0 bases from J; bases unmatched to any gene: 11. The V gene's germline CDR1 is SQVTM and CDR2 ANQGSEA. CDR3: CSVEGYPDRDSNYGYTF. The CDR3, as DNA: TGCAGCGTTGAAGGGTACCCAGACAGGGACTCTAACTATGGCTACACCTTC. The full variable domain, its missing parts supplied by reference TRBV29-1 and TRBJ1-2, is SAVISQKPSRDICQRGTSLTIQCQVDSQVTMMFWYRQQPGQSLTLIATANQGSEATYESGFVIDKFPISRPNLTFSTLTVSNMSPEDSSIYLCSVEGYPDRDSNYGYTFGSGTRLTVV.

The chain uses TRBV4-1 and TRBJ2-7; 8 nucleotides line up with TRBD2. With 1 base clipped from V and 3 bases from J, the junction kept 11 bases outside the gene matches. The CDR3 extends over 17 amino acids. Per germline, CDR1 MGHRA and CDR2 YSYEKL. This CDR3 reads CASSQALAETRGYEQYF. The CDR3 bases are TGCGCCAGCAGCCAAGCACTAGCGGAGACCCGGGGCTACGAGCAGTACTTC.

Within the sample, this clonotype is medium-sized. The chain is built from TRBV29-1 and TRBJ2-5, with D possibly called TRBD1 or TRBD2 (5 bases each). V dropped 0 bases and J dropped 4 bases, with 6 bases sitting between them. Germline CDR1 is SQVTM and CDR2 is ANQGSEA. The CDR3 loop spans 12 amino acids. The chain's CDR3 is CSVEDGGETQYF. CDR3 sequence (DNA): TGCAGCGTTGAAGATGGGGGAGAGACCCAGTACTTC.

This clonotype was found many times. The rearrangement joins TRBV20-1 to TRBJ2-7; 11 bases map to TRBD2. V lost 6 bases and J lost 4; bases outside the gene matches: 14. Per germline, CDR1 DFQATT and CDR2 SNEGSKA (reference sequence). There are 16 residues in the CDR3. The CDR3 spells CSASRGSTSGKYEQYF. The DNA of the CDR3 is TGCAGTGCCAGCCGGGGCTCGACTAGCGGGAAGTACGAGCAGTACTTC.

This clonotype has at least ten counts. The rearrangement links TRBV29-1 to TRBJ2-4; 7 bases are a match to TRBD1. V lost 7 bases and J lost 8; bases outside the gene matches: 11. The CDR3 extends over 13 amino acids. Germline V gene sequence: CDR1 SQVTM, CDR2 ANQGSEA. The CDR3 sequence is CSGATGTRDIQYF. The CDR3 nucleotides are TGCAGCGGGGCGACAGGGACCAGGGACATTCAGTACTTC.

This rearrangement joins TRBV18 to TRBJ1-1; no firm D call. Germline CDR1 KGHSH, CDR2 LQKENI. The CDR3 runs to 13 residues. V gave up 5 bases and J gave up 4 bases, with 11 bases separating them. The CDR3 reads CASSTSQSTEAFF. In nucleotides, the CDR3 is TGTGCCAGCTCAACCTCACAGTCCACTGAAGCTTTCTTT.

The gene calls are TRBV28 and TRBJ2-7; D possibly uses TRBD1 or TRBD2 (5 bases each). The germline CDR1 and CDR2 sequences are MDHEN and SYDVKM. V lost 8 bases to trimming and J lost 3 bases, with 11 bases between them. The CDR3 covers 12 residues. CDR3 coding DNA: TGTGCCAGCTGGGACCGGGACTACGAGCAGTACTTC. It yields the protein CASWDRDYEQYF.

In this sample, this clonotype turned up many times. The rearrangement uses TRBV5-1 and TRBJ2-7, with D uncertain. The CDR3 has 14 residues. The germline V and J ends were trimmed by 0 bases and 3 bases, with 10 bases remaining between them. Germline CDR1 SGHRS, CDR2 YFSETQ. The CDR3 sequence is CASSLGTPIYEQYF. The CDR3 DNA reads as TGCGCCAGCAGCTTGGGGACCCCAATCTACGAGCAGTACTTC.

The V and J genes are TRBV19 and TRBJ2-1; D not resolved. The germline V gene encodes CDR1 LNHDA and CDR2 SQIVND (reference sequence). Trimming shortened V by 7 bases and J by 4 bases, and 5 bases separated the two germline ends. The CDR3 spans 11 residues. In DNA form, the CDR3 reads TGTGCCAGTACTAGATACAATGAGCAGTTCTTC. This encodes CASTRYNEQFF. Variable domain in full (rest from reference TRBV19 and TRBJ2-1): DGGITQSPKYLFRKEGQNVTLSCEQNLNHDAMYWYRQDPGQGLRLIYYSQIVNDFQKGDIAEGYSVSREKKESFPLTVTSAQKNPTAFYLCASTRYNEQFFGPGTRLTVL.

The chain recombines TRBV2 with TRBJ1-4; TRBD1 aligns across 7 bases. V lost 4 bases and J lost 6; bases outside the gene matches: 8. Per the germline V gene, CDR1 is SNHLY and CDR2 is FYNNEI. The CDR3 is 15 residues long. The CDR3 loop reads CASSGNRGWDEKLFF. The CDR3 DNA reads as TGTGCCAGCAGTGGAAACAGGGGATGGGATGAAAAACTGTTTTTT.

This clonotype came up many times. This sequence joins TRBV11-2 and TRBJ2-5, with a possible D match to TRBD2 (5 bases). Germline V gene sequence: CDR1 SGHAT, CDR2 FQNNGV. V was pared by 8 bases and J by 0 bases, with 22 bases between. The CDR3 totals 17 residues. The CDR3 DNA follows: TGTGCCAGCGGGAGTGCCAGGACCCGTAACTACCAAGAGACCCAGTACTTC. As protein: CASGSARTRNYQETQYF. Together with reference TRBV11-2 and TRBJ2-5, the CDR3 gives the full variable domain: EAGVAQSPRYKIIEKRQSVAFWCNPISGHATLYWYQQILGQGPKLLIQFQNNGVVDDSQLPKDRFSAERLKGVDSTLKIQPAKLEDSAVYLCASGSARTRNYQETQYFGPGTRLLVL.

The rearrangement uses TRBV5-4 and TRBJ2-1; D could derive from TRBD1 or TRBD2 (5 bases each). CDR3 length equals 15 residues. Trimming pared 1 base from V and 7 bases from J, leaving 15 bases between. Germline V gene sequence: CDR1 SGHNT, CDR2 YYREEE (reference sequence). The CDR3 protein is CASSLIWDGKNEQFF. CDR3 DNA sequence: TGTGCCAGCAGCTTGATCTGGGACGGTAAAAATGAGCAGTTCTTC.

The V call is TRBV6-1, the J call TRBJ2-5; 8 bases align to TRBD2. CDR1 and CDR2 from the germline V gene are MNHNS and SASEGT. The CDR3 loop spans 14 amino acids. J gave up 0 bases and V 8 bases, and 5 bases lay outside the gene matches. The chain's CDR3 is CASGTGGNQETQYF. CDR3 nucleotide sequence: TGTGCCAGCGGAACGGGAGGGAACCAAGAGACCCAGTACTTC.

This clonotype has only a few counts. The chain is built from TRBV4-2 and TRBJ2-1; TRBD2 is a possible D gene (6 bases). The V end lost 4 bases, the J end lost 15 bases, and 16 bases lay between the germline ends. The germline V gene encodes CDR1 LGHNA and CDR2 YNFKEQ. The CDR3 sequence is 12 residues long. CDR3 region: CASSPFAGSVFF. In DNA form, the CDR3 reads TGTGCCAGCAGCCCCTTCGCGGGGAGTGTGTTCTTC.

This clonotype was observed many times. The rearrangement joins TRBV4-3 to TRBJ1-2; D is uncertain. V shed 1 base and J shed 0 bases, with 9 bases lying between them. Germline V CDR1 and CDR2: LGHNA, YSLEER. The CDR3 covers 15 residues. Here the CDR3 reads CASSQGSRTNYGYTF. The CDR3 nucleotides are TGCGCCAGCAGCCAAGGTTCCAGAACTAACTATGGCTACACCTTC.

The chain joins TRBV20-1 to TRBJ2-1; TRBD2 matches 16 bases. Germline V gives CDR1 DFQATT, CDR2 SNEGSKA (reference sequence). The CDR3 is 16 residues long. Trimming took 6 bases from V and 8 from J; bases not matched to a gene: 10. Here the CDR3 DNA reads TGCAGTGCCTCCGGGACTAGCGGGAGGGCCGTCTATGAGCAGTTCTTC. It specifies CSASGTSGRAVYEQFF.

This clonotype was observed a handful of times. The chain joins TRBV7-2 to TRBJ2-5, with TRBD1 matching over 12 bases. The germline CDR1 and CDR2 sequences are SGHTA and FQGNSA. The CDR3 is 16 residues long. V trimming: 5 bases; J trimming: 5 bases; junction bases outside the gene matches: 9. CDR3 amino acids: CASSPSGDRGLETQYF. The CDR3 nucleotides are TGTGCCAGCAGCCCTAGCGGGGACAGGGGGCTTGAGACCCAGTACTTC.

This clonotype was recorded at least ten times. The chain is built from TRBV7-9 and TRBJ2-2; possible D gene TRBD2, 6 bases. The V gene's germline CDR1 is SEHNR and CDR2 FQNEAQ (reference sequence). CDR3 length equals 15 residues. Trimming took off 11 bases at V and 4 bases at J, with 20 bases between the two ends. The CDR3 DNA is TGTGCCTCCCTTTCCGGGCGGGGTCGCACCGGGGAGCTGTTTTTT. It translates to CASLSGRGRTGELFF.

The rearrangement links TRBV20-1 to TRBJ1-2; 8 bases are shared with TRBD1. The CDR3 is made up of 14 amino acids. Germline V gene lookup returns CDR1 DFQATT and CDR2 SNEGSKA (reference sequence). The V gene end was trimmed by 3 bases and the J gene end by 5 bases; junction bases not matched to a gene: 8. CDR3 amino acids: CSASSGQDAYGYTF. The CDR3 coding sequence is TGCAGTGCTAGTTCGGGACAGGATGCATATGGCTACACCTTC.

This clonotype occurred many times. V and J are TRBV18 and TRBJ2-2; 9 bases are a match to TRBD1. The CDR3 is 16 amino acids. Germline assignment: CDR1 KGHSH and CDR2 LQKENI. Germline trimming cut 3 bases from V and 4 bases from J; bases unmatched to any gene: 6. In DNA form, the CDR3 reads TGTGCCAGCTCACCGGGACAGGGCCTTTTCACCGGGGAGCTGTTTTTT. Protein: CASSPGQGLFTGELFF.

This clonotype was seen many times. The chain recombines TRBV3-1 with TRBJ1-5; D is uncertain. Trimming took 5 bases from V and 2 from J, leaving 7 bases between them. CDR3 length equals 13 residues. Germline V lookup: CDR1 LGHDT, CDR2 YNNKEL (reference sequence). The CDR3 protein is CASSGPGNQPQHF. CDR3 bases: TGTGCCAGCAGCGGGCCGGGCAATCAGCCCCAGCATTTT.

The chain has TRBV13 and TRBJ2-3; the match to TRBD2 covers 8 bases. The CDR3 is 15 amino acids. After removal of 2 bases from V and 3 bases from J, the junction contained 4 bases not matched to a gene. Germline values: CDR1 PRHDT, CDR2 FYEKMQ (reference sequence). The CDR3 nucleotides read TGTGCCAGCAGCTTAACGGGAGGGCCGACAGATACGCAGTATTTT. Amino acids: CASSLTGGPTDTQYF.

Many counts were recorded for this clonotype. V and J are TRBV28 and TRBJ1-5; TRBD1 is a possible D gene (6 bases). Germline assignment: CDR1 MDHEN and CDR2 SYDVKM. V was cut by 7 bases and J by 6 bases, with 16 bases left in between. CDR3 size: 14 residues. Here the CDR3 DNA reads TGTGCCAGCACCCTCTGGGGGGCCGGTCAGCCCCAGCATTTT. It specifies CASTLWGAGQPQHF.

The V gene is TRBV29-1, the J gene TRBJ2-7; 9 nucleotides line up with TRBD1. V shed 7 bases, J shed 2 bases, and the junction held 3 bases outside the gene matches. From germline, CDR1 is SQVTM and CDR2 ANQGSEA. The CDR3 is 12 residues long. CDR3 loop: CSAGTGPYEQYF. The CDR3 DNA is TGCAGCGCGGGGACAGGGCCCTACGAGCAGTACTTC.

The chain uses TRBV12-3 or TRBV12-4 and TRBJ1-5; 10 bases match TRBD1. Losses at the gene ends were 7 bases for V and 5 bases for J; bases not matched to a gene: 5. The CDR3 spans 14 residues. The CDR3 nucleotides read TGTGCCAGCACCCTGGGACAGGGGCATCAGCCCCAGCATTTT. Translation gives CASTLGQGHQPQHF.